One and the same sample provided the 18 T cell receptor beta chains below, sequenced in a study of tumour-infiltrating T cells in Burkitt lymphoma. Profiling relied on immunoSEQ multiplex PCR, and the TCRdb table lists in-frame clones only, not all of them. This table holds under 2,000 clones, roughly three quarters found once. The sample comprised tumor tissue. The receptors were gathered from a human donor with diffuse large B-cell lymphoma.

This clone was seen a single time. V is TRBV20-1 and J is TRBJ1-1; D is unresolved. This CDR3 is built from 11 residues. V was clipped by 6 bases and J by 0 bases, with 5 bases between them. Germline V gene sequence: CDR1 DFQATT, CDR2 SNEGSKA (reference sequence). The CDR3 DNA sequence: TGCAGTGCCCGACTGAACACTGAAGCTTTCTTT. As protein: CSARLNTEAFF.

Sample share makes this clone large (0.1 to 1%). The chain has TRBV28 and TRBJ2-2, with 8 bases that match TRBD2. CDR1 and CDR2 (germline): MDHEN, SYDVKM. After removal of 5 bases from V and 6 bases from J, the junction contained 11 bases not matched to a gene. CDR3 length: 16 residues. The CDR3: CASSVRPAGVPGELFF. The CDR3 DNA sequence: TGTGCCAGCAGTGTCCGCCCAGCGGGAGTCCCCGGGGAGCTGTTTTTT.

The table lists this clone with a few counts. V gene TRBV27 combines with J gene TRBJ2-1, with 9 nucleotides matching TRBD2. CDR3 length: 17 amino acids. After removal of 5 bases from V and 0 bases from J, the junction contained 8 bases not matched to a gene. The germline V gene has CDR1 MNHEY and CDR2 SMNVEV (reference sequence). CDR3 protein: CASSPGGGGSSYNEQFF. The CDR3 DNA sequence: TGTGCCAGCAGTCCAGGCGGGGGGGGAAGCTCCTACAATGAGCAGTTCTTC.

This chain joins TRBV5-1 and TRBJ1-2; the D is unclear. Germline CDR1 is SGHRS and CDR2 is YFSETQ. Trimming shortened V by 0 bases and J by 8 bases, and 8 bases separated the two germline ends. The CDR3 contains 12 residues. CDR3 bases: TGCGCCAGCAGCTTGGGCCCTGCAGGCTACACCTTC. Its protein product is CASSLGPAGYTF. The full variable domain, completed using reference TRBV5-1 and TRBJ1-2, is KAGVTQTPRYLIKTRGQQVTLSCSPISGHRSVSWYQQTPGQGLQFLFEYFSETQRNKGNFPGRFSGRQFSNSRSEMNVSTLELGDSALYLCASSLGPAGYTFGSGTRLTVV.

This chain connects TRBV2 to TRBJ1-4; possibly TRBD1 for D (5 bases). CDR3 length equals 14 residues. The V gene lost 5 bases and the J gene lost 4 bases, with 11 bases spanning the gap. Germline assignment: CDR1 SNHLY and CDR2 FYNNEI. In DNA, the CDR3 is TGTGCCAGCAGTTTCGACAGTCGTAATGAAAAACTGTTTTTT. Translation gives CASSFDSRNEKLFF.

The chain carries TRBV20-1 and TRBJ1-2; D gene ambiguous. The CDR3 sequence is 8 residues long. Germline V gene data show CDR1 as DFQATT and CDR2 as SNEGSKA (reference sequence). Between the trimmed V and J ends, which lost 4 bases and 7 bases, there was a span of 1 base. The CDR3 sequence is CSAIGYTF. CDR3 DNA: TGCAGTGCTATTGGCTACACCTTC.

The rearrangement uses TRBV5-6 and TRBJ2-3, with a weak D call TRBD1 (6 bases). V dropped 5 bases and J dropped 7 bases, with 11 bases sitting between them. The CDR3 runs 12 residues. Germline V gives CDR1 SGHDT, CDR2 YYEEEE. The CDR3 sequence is CASSSGQNTQYF. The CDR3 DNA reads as TGTGCCAGCAGTTCCGGACAGAATACGCAGTATTTT.

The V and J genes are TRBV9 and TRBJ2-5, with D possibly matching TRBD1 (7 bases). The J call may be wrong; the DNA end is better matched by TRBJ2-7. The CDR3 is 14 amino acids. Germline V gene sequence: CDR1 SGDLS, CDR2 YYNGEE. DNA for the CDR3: TGTGCCAGCAGCGTAGCAGGGGGGCCCTACGAGCAGTACTTC. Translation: CASSVAGGPYEQYF.

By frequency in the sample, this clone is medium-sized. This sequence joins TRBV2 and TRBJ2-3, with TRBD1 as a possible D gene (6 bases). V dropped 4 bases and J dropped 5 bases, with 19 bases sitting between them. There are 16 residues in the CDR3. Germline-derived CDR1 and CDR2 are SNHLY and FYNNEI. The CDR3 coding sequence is TGTGCCAGCAGTGGTTACGGGACACTCAAGGTAGATACGCAGTATTTT. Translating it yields CASSGYGTLKVDTQYF. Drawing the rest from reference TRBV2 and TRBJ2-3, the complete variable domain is EPEVTQTPSHQVTQMGQEVILRCVPISNHLYFYWYRQILGQKVEFLVSFYNNEISEKSEIFDDQFSVERPDGSNFTLKIRSTKLEDSAMYFCASSGYGTLKVDTQYFGPGTRLTVL.

The CDR3 sequence: CASSLSGELFF. For the CDR3, the DNA is TGTGCCAGCAGCCTAAGCGGGGAGCTGTTTTTT. The chain recombines TRBV4-2 with TRBJ2-2, with unresolved D. Germline-derived CDR1 and CDR2 are LGHNA and YNFKEQ. V lost 4 bases, J lost 7 bases, and 4 bases lay in between. The CDR3 has 11 residues.

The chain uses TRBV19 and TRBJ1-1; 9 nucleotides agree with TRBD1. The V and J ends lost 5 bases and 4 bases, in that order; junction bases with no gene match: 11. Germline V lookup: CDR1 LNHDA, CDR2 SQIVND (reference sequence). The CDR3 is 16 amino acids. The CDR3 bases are TGTGCCAGTAGTGCGGACAGGGGTTCTTGGGGCACTGAAGCTTTCTTT. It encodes CASSADRGSWGTEAFF.

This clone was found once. The CDR3: CASSLVGGGPGETQYF. Written as DNA, the CDR3 is TGTGCCAGCAGCTTAGTCGGCGGGGGACCCGGAGAGACCCAGTACTTC. The chain has TRBV7-2 and TRBJ2-5; 7 bases line up with TRBD2. J lost 4 bases, V lost 1 base, and 9 bases had no gene match. The CDR3 covers 16 residues. CDR1 is SGHTA, CDR2 FQGNSA, per germline.

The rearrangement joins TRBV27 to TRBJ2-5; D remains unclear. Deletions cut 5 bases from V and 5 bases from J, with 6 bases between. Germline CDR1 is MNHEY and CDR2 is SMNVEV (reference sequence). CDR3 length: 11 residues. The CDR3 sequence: CASSTRETQYF. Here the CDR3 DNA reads TGTGCCAGCAGTACACGGGAGACCCAGTACTTC.

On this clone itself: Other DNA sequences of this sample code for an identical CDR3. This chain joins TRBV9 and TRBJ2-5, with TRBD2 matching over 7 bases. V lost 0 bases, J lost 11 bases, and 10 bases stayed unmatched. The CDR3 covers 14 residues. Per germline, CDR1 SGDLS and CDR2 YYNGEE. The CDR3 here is CASSVGVRREPQYF. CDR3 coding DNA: TGTGCCAGCAGCGTAGGGGTTCGGCGGGAGCCTCAGTACTTC.

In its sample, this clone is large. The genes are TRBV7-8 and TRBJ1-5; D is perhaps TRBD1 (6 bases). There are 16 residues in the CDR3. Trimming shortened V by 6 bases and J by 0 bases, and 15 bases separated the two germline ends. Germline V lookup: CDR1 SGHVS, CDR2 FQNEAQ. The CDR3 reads CASSQNRAYSNQPQHF. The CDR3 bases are TGTGCCAGCAGTCAGAACAGGGCCTATAGCAATCAGCCCCAGCATTTT.

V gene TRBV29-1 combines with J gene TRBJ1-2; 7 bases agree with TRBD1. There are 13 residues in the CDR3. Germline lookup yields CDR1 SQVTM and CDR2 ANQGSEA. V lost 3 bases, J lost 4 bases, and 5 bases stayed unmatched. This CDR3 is CSVDDRDPYGYTF. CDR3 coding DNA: TGCAGCGTTGATGACAGGGATCCCTATGGCTACACCTTC.

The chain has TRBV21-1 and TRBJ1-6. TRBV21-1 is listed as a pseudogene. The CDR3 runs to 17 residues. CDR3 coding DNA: TGTGCCAGCAGCAAAAAATTACCCCTAGAAGGGAATTCACCCCTCCACTTT. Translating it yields CASSKKLPLEGNSPLHF.

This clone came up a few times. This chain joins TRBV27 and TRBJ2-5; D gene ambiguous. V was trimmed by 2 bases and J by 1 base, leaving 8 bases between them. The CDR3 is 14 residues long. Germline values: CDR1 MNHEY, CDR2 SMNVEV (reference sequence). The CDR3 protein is CASSLRNSQETQYF. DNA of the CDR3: TGTGCCAGCAGTTTAAGAAACAGCCAAGAGACCCAGTACTTC.